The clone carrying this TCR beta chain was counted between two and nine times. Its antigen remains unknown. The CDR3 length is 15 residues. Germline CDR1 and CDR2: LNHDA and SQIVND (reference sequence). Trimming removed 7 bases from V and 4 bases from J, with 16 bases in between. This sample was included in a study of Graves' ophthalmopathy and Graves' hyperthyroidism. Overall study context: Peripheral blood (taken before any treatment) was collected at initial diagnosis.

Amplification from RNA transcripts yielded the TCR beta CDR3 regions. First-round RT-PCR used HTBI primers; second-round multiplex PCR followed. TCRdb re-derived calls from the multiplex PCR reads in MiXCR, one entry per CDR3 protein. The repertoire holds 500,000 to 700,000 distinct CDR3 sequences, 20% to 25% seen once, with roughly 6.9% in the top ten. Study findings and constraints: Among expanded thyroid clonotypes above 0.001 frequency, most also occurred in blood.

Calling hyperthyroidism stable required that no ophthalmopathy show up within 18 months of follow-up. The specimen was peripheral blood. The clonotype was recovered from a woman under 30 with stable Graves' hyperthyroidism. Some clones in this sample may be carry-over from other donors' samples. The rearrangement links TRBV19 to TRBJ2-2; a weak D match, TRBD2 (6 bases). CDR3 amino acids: CASIAGGTFTGELFF. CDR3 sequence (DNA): TGTGCCAGTATCGCCGGCGGGACTTTCACCGGGGAGCTGTTTTTT.